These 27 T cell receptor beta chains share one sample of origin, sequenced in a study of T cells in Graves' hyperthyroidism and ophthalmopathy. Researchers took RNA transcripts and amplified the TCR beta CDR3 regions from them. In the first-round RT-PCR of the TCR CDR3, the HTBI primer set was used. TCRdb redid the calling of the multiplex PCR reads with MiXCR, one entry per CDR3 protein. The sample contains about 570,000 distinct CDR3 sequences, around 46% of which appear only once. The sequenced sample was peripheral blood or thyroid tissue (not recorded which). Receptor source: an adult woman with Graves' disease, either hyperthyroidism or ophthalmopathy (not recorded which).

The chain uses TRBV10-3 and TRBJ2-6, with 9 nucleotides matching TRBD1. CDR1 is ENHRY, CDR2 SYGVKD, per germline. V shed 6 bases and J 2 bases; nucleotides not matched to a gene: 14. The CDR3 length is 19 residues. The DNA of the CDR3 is TGTGCCATCAGCCTAGGACCGGGACAGGGCATTACTGGGGCCAACGTCCTGACTTTC. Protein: CAISLGPGQGITGANVLTF.

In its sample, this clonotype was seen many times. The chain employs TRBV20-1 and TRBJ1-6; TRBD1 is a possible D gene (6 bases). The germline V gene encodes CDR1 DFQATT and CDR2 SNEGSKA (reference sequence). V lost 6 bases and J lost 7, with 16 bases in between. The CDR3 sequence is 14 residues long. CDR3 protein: CSAVRGARNSPLHF. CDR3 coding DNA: TGCAGTGCAGTACGGGGGGCGAGGAATTCACCCCTCCACTTT.

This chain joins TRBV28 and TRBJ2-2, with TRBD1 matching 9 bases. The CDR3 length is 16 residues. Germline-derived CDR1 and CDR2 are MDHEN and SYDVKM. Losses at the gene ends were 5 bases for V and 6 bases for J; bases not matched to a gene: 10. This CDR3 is CASSRRGQGKAGELFF. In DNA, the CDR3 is TGTGCCAGCAGTCGTCGGGGACAGGGAAAGGCCGGGGAGCTGTTTTTT.

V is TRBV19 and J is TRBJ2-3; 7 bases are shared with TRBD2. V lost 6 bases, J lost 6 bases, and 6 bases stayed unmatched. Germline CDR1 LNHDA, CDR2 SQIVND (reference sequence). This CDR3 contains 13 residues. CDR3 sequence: CASRGSGSDTQYF. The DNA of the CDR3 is TGTGCCAGTAGGGGTAGCGGGTCGGATACGCAGTATTTT.

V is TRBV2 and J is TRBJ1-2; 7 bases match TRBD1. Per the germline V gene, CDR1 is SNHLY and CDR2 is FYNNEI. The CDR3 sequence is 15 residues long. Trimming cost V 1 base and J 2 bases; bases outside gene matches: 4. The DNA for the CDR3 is TGTGCCAGCAGTGAAGGGCCACAGGGGAACTATGGCTACACCTTC. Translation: CASSEGPQGNYGYTF. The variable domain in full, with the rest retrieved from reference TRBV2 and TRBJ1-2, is EPEVTQTPSHQVTQMGQEVILRCVPISNHLYFYWYRQILGQKVEFLVSFYNNEISEKSEIFDDQFSVERPDGSNFTLKIRSTKLEDSAMYFCASSEGPQGNYGYTFGSGTRLTVV.

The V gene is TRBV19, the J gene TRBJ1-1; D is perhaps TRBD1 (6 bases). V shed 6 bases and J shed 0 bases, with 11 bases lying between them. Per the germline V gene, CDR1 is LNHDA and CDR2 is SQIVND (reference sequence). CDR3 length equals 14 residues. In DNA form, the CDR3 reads TGTGCCAGTAGACGACAGGTATTGAACACTGAAGCTTTCTTT. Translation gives CASRRQVLNTEAFF. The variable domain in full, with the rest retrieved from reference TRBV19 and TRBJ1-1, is DGGITQSPKYLFRKEGQNVTLSCEQNLNHDAMYWYRQDPGQGLRLIYYSQIVNDFQKGDIAEGYSVSREKKESFPLTVTSAQKNPTAFYLCASRRQVLNTEAFFGQGTRLTVV.

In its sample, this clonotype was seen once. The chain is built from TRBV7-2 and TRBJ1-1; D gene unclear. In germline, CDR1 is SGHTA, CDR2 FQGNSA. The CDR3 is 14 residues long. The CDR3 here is CLGQVEDWNTEAFF. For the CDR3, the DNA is TGTTTAGGGCAAGTGGAGGACTGGAACACTGAAGCTTTCTTT.

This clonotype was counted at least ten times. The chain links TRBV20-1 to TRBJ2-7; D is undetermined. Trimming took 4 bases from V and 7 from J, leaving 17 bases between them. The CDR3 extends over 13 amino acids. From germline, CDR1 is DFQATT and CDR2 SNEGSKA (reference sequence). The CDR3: CSAKVFTYGEQYF. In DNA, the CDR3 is TGCAGTGCTAAGGTATTCACTTACGGGGAGCAGTACTTC.

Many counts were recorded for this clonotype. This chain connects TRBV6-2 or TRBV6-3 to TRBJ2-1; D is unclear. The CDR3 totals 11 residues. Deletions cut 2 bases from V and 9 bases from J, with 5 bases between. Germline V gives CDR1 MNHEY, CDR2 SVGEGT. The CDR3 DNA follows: TGTGCCAGCAGTTACGCGGCTGAGCAGTTCTTC. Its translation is CASSYAAEQFF.

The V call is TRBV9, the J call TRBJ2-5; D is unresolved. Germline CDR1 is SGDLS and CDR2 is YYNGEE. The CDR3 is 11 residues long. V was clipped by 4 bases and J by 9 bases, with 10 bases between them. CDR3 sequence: CASSFGSAQYF. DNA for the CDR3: TGTGCCAGCAGCTTTGGGTCGGCCCAGTACTTC. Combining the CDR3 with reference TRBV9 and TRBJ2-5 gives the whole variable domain DSGVTQTPKHLITATGQRVTLRCSPRSGDLSVYWYQQSLDQGLQFLIQYYNGEERAKGNILERFSAQQFPDLHSELNLSSLELGDSALYFCASSFGSAQYFGPGTRLLVL.

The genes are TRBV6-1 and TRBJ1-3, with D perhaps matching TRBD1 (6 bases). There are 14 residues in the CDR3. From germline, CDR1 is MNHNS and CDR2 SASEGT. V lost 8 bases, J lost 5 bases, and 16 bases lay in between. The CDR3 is CASGYLGGRNTIYF. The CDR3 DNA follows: TGTGCCAGCGGGTATCTGGGGGGGCGAAACACCATATATTTT.

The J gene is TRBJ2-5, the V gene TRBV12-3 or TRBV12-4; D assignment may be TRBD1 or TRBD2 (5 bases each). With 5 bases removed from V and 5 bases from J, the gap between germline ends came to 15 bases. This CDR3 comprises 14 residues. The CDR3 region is CASSPGTIMETQYF. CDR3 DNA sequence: TGTGCCAGCAGTCCCGGGACGATCATGGAGACCCAGTACTTC.

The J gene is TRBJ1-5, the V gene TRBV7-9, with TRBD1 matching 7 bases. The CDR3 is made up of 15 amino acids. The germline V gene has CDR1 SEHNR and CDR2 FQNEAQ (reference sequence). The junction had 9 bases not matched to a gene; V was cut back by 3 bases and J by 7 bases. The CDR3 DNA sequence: TGTGCCAGCAGCTTTGGAACAGGGGCCACCCAGCCCCAGCATTTT. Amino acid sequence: CASSFGTGATQPQHF.

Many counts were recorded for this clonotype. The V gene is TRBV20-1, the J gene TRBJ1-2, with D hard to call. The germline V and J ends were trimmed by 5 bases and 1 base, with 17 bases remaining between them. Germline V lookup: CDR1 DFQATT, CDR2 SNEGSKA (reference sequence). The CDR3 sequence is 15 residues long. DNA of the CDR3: TGCAGTGCTCCGCTGAAGTACAGACTTAACTATGGCTACACCTTC. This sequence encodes CSAPLKYRLNYGYTF.

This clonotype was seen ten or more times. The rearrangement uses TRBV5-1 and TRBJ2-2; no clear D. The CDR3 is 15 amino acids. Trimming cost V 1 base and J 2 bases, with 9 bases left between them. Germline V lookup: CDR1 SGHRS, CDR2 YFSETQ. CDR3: CASSLRLTNTGELFF. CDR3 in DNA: TGCGCCAGCAGCTTGAGGCTAACCAACACCGGGGAGCTGTTTTTT.

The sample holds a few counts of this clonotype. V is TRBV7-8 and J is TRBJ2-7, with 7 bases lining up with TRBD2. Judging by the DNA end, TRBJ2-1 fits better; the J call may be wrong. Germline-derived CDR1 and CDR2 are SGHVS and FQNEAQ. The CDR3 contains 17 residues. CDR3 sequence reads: CASSFPFGAGESNEQFF. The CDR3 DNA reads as TGTGCCAGCAGCTTCCCCTTCGGGGCGGGAGAGTCCAATGAGCAGTTCTTC.

CDR3 region: CSVEGGSGFTDTQYF. For the CDR3, the DNA is TGCAGCGTTGAAGGAGGGTCGGGCTTCACAGATACGCAGTATTTT. This chain connects TRBV29-1 to TRBJ2-3, with a possible D match to TRBD2 (5 bases). Looked up from germline, CDR1 is SQVTM and CDR2 is ANQGSEA. Trimming shortened V by 1 base and J by 2 bases, and 13 bases separated the two germline ends. The CDR3 is made up of 15 amino acids.

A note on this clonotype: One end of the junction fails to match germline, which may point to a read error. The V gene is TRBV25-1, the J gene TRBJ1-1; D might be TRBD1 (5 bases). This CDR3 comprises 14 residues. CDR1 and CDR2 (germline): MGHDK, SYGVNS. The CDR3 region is CAISERTKNTEAFF. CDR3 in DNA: TGTGCCATCAGTGAACGGACAAAGAACACTGAAGCTTTCTTT.

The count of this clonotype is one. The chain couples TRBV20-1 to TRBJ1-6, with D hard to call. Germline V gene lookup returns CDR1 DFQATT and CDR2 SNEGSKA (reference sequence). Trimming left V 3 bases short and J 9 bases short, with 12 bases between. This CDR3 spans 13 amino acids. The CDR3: CSASLRSSSPLHF. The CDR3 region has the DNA TGCAGTGCTAGCCTTAGGAGCAGTTCACCCCTCCACTTT.

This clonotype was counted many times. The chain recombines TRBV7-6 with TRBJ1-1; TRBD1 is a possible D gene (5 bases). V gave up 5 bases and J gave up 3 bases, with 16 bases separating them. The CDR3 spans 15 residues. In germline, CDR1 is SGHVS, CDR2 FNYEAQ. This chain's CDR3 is CASSLAPRAHTEAFF. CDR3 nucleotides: TGTGCCAGCAGCCTCGCCCCCAGGGCGCACACTGAAGCTTTCTTT.

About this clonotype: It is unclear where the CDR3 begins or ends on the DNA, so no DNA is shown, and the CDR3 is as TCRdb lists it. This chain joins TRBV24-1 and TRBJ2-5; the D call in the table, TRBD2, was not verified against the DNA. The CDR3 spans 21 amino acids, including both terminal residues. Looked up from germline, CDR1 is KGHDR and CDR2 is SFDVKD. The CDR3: CATSDAGSGYGYTFGSGTQYF.

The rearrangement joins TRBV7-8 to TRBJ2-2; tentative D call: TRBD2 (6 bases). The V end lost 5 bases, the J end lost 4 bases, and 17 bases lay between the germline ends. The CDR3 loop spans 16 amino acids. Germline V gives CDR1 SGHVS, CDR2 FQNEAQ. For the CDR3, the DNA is TGTGCCAGCAGCCACATCGGGGGAGTGGTCACCGGGGAGCTGTTTTTT. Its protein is CASSHIGGVVTGELFF.

DNA for the CDR3: TGCAGCGGCGAAAGGGACAGCAAGGTTGAAGCTTTCTTT. This translates into CSGERDSKVEAFF. The chain is built from TRBV29-1 and TRBJ1-1, with TRBD1 matching over 7 bases. There are 13 residues in the CDR3. Trimming cost V 7 bases and J 7 bases; bases outside gene matches: 12. Germline lookup yields CDR1 SQVTM and CDR2 ANQGSEA. The full variable domain, with the rest looked up from reference TRBV29-1 and TRBJ1-1, is SAVISQKPSRDICQRGTSLTIQCQVDSQVTMMFWYRQQPGQSLTLIATANQGSEATYESGFVIDKFPISRPNLTFSTLTVSNMSPEDSSIYLCSGERDSKVEAFFGQGTRLTVV.

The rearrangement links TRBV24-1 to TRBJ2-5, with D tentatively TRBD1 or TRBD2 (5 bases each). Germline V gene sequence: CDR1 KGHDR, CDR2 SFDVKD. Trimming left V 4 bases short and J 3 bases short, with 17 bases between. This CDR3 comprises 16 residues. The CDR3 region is CATSDPRDQTKETQYF. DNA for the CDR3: TGTGCCACCAGTGACCCCCGGGACCAAACGAAAGAGACCCAGTACTTC.

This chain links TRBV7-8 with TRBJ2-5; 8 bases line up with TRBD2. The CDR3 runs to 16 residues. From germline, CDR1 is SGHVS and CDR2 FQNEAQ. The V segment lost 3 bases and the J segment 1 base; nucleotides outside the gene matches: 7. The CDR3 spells CASSFPPGGSQETQYF. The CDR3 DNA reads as TGTGCCAGCAGCTTCCCGCCGGGAGGGTCCCAAGAGACCCAGTACTTC. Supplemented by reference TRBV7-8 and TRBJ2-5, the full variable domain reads GAGVSQSPRYKVAKRGQDVALRCDPISGHVSLFWYQQALGQGPEFLTYFQNEAQLDKSGLPSDRFFAERPEGSVSTLKIQRTQQEDSAVYLCASSFPPGGSQETQYFGPGTRLLVL.

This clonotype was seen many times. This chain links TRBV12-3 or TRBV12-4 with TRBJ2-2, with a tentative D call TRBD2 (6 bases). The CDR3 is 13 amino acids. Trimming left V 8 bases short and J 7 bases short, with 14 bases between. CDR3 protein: CASAREYGGELFF. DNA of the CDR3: TGTGCCAGCGCTCGGGAGTACGGCGGGGAGCTGTTTTTT.

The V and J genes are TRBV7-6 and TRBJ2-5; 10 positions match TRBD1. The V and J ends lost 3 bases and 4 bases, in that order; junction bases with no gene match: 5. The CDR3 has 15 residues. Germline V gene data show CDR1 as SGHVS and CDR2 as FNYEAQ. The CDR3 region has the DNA TGTGCCAGCAGCTTCACGACAGGGGGCGCAGAGACCCAGTACTTC. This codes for CASSFTTGGAETQYF. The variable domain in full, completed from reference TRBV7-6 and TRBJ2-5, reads GAGVSQSPRYKVTKRGQDVALRCDPISGHVSLYWYRQALGQGPEFLTYFNYEAQQDKSGLPNDRFSAERPEGSISTLTIQRTEQRDSAMYRCASSFTTGGAETQYFGPGTRLLVL.